Listed below are T cell receptor beta chains from one sample, sequenced in a study of blood T cell repertoires in COVID-19. TCRdb keeps only in-frame clones here, not all; method: immunoSEQ multiplex PCR. The table records approximately 200,000 clones, around 95% of them present only once. Sequencing was performed on peripheral blood. The receptors come from a man aged 30 to 45 with COVID-19, enrolled during active disease. Each CDR3 is given with its conserved first and last residue.

v_gene: TRBV5-1; CDR3aa: CASSLAMGSGQETQYF
v_gene: TRBV6-2/TRBV6-3; CDR3aa: CASSYGTGADGYTF
v_gene: TRBV11-3; CDR3aa: CASSLRGQGTYEQYF
v_gene: TRBV5-1; CDR3aa: CASSYQTPSTDTQYF
v_gene: TRBV6-5; CDR3aa: CASSYIADTQYF
v_gene: TRBV7-3; CDR3aa: CASSPGNGWNEQFF
v_gene: TRBV12-3/TRBV12-4; CDR3aa: CASSNRLNQPQHF
v_gene: TRBV12-5; CDR3aa: CASGQNVAGASYEQYF
v_gene: TRBV19; CDR3aa: CASRETGTLNNSPLHF
v_gene: TRBV3-1/TRBV3-2; CDR3aa: CASSPKSGEKLFF
v_gene: TRBV5-6; CDR3aa: CASSLVSGKQDGYTF
v_gene: TRBV11-2; CDR3aa: CASSLDLAKNIQYF
v_gene: TRBV7-3; CDR3aa: CASSLPGFGANVLTF
v_gene: TRBV2; CDR3aa: CASKTPGQRYEQYF
v_gene: TRBV11-2; CDR3aa: CASSFRDRGRETQYF
v_gene: TRBV2; CDR3aa: CASSFTGESGYTF
v_gene: TRBV19; CDR3aa: CASSFGTGGQETQYF
v_gene: TRBV27; CDR3aa: CASSPSLPPPLHF
v_gene: TRBV3-1/TRBV3-2; CDR3aa: CASSPGGTSSYNEQFF
v_gene: TRBV4-1; CDR3aa: CASSQDLTGTGGSYNEQFF
v_gene: TRBV9; CDR3aa: CASSVGGYGNTIYF
v_gene: TRBV19; CDR3aa: CASSITLAGYLGEETQYF
v_gene: TRBV2; CDR3aa: CASRGTRWRGSPLHF
v_gene: TRBV27; CDR3aa: CASSLVYAGVLFSGANVLTF
v_gene: TRBV9; CDR3aa: CASSVEGGNQPQHF
v_gene: TRBV10-3; CDR3aa: CAISQDRLNEKLFF
v_gene: TRBV27; CDR3aa: CASSLLRAPNLLNTGELFF
v_gene: TRBV10-1; CDR3aa: CASSESGTYEQYF
v_gene: TRBV6-1; CDR3aa: CASSEGLGQANEKLFF
v_gene: TRBV6-5; CDR3aa: CASSYNNRGSTEAFF
v_gene: TRBV5-1; CDR3aa: CASSAGTGDSPLHF
v_gene: TRBV6-4; CDR3aa: CAIQKTGEPYNSPLHF
v_gene: TRBV2; CDR3aa: CAISGGAGNEQFF
v_gene: TRBV5-4; CDR3aa: CASRGADSPLHF
v_gene: TRBV29-1; CDR3aa: CSVEAGQGGEQYF
v_gene: TRBV7-9; CDR3aa: CASSLGRDRLANYGYTF
v_gene: TRBV9; CDR3aa: CASSAGLQVDGQYF
v_gene: TRBV29-1; CDR3aa: CSVTPSGGGTDTQYF
v_gene: TRBV9; CDR3aa: CASSSSGTRLAGNTIYF
v_gene: TRBV15; CDR3aa: CATRLDRARETQYF
v_gene: TRBV29-1; CDR3aa: CSVEQWAGGNEQYF
v_gene: TRBV3-1/TRBV3-2; CDR3aa: CASSLRGSDTEAFF
v_gene: TRBV20-1; CDR3aa: CSASGSSGNTIYF
v_gene: TRBV7-2; CDR3aa: CASSFNSNYGYTF
v_gene: TRBV5-6; CDR3aa: CASSFGQGPDTQYF
v_gene: TRBV9; CDR3aa: CASSPTTGANTEAFF
v_gene: TRBV2; CDR3aa: CASLPGRGENEQYF